The clone carrying this TCR beta chain was observed once. Survey-level immunoSEQ sequencing profiled the TCR beta repertoire. Method: immunoSEQ multiplex PCR; TCRdb's copy keeps in-frame clones and lacks some. This table holds 60,000 to 75,000 clones, around 95% found once. V dropped 2 bases and J dropped 4 bases, with 6 bases sitting between them. Germline-derived CDR1 and CDR2 are MNHEY and SMNVEV (reference sequence). The CDR3 sequence is 14 residues long. The sequencing sample was made of PBMCs. The V and J genes are TRBV27 and TRBJ1-6; maybe TRBD1 (6 bases). The origin of this receptor is a man aged 35-49 years with rheumatoid arthritis. For the CDR3, the DNA is TGTGCCAGCAGTTTACAGGGGTATAATTCACCCCTCCACTTT. Amino acids: CASSLQGYNSPLHF.